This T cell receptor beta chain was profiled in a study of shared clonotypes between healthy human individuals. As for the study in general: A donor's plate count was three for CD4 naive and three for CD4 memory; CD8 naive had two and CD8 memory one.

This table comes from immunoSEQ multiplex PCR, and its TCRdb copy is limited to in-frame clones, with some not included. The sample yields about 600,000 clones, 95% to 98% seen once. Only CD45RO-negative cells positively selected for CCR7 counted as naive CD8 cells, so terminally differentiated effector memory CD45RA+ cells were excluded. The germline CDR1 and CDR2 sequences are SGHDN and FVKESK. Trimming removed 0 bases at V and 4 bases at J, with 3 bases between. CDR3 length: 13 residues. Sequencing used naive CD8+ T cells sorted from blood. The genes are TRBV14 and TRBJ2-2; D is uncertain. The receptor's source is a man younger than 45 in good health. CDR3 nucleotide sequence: TGTGCCAGCAGCCAAGATCCCACCGGGGAGCTGTTTTTT. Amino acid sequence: CASSQDPTGELFF.